Listed here are 4 T cell receptor beta chains from one sample, sequenced in a study of T cell repertoires in cytomegalovirus infection. These receptors' antigens are unknown. Via MiXCR, TCRdb re-called the reads, giving one row per CDR3 protein. The data contain roughly 570,000 distinct CDR3 sequences, around two fifths of them seen just once; the ten biggest clones take up more than 40%. The sample here was cultured PBMCs, taken from culture after CMV antigen stimulation. The receptor set was obtained from a human donor in good health (CMV status not recorded). Some clones in this sample may be carry-over from other donors' samples.

This clonotype was seen only a few times. J is TRBJ2-1 and V is TRBV7-6; 7 nucleotides align to TRBD2. CDR1 SGHVS and CDR2 FNYEAQ come from the germline V gene. V trimming: 4 bases; J trimming: 4 bases; junction bases outside the gene matches: 7. There are 15 residues in the CDR3. The CDR3 DNA is TGTGCCAGCAGCTCGGGACTATTACATTACAATGAGCAGTTCTTC. Protein: CASSSGLLHYNEQFF.

This clonotype was observed a handful of times. The chain recombines TRBV7-9 with TRBJ2-7; D uncertain. The CDR3 spans 16 residues. Germline assignment: CDR1 SEHNR and CDR2 FQNEAQ (reference sequence). Trimming removed 5 bases from V and 2 bases from J, with 19 bases in between. The CDR3 sequence: CASSPIDGFRTYEQYF. As DNA, the CDR3 is TGTGCCAGCAGCCCGATAGACGGGTTCCGGACCTACGAGCAGTACTTC. Full variable domain (rest looked up from reference TRBV7-9 and TRBJ2-7): DTGVSQNPRHKITKRGQNVTFRCDPISEHNRLYWYRQTLGQGPEFLTYFQNEAQLEKSRLLSDRFSAERPKGSFSTLEIQRTEQGDSAMYLCASSPIDGFRTYEQYFGPGTRLTVT.

In this sample, this clonotype turned up a few times. The chain couples TRBV7-6 to TRBJ1-1, with unresolved D. The CDR3 is 15 amino acids. With 2 bases removed from V and 0 bases from J, the gap between germline ends came to 10 bases. Germline CDR1 and CDR2: SGHVS and FNYEAQ. CDR3 protein: CASSLIGGVNTEAFF. The CDR3 DNA reads TGTGCCAGCAGCTTAATAGGCGGGGTGAACACTGAAGCTTTCTTT.

This clonotype was seen only a few times. CDR3 residues: CSAPRDGYTEAFF. The CDR3 DNA reads as TGCAGTGCTCCCAGAGACGGTTATACTGAAGCTTTCTTT. This chain links TRBV20-1 with TRBJ1-1; no reliable D call. The germline CDR1 and CDR2 sequences are DFQATT and SNEGSKA (reference sequence). The length of the CDR3 is 13 residues. V lost 5 bases to trimming and J lost 5 bases, with 15 bases between them.